The entry below describes one T cell receptor (beta chain). This table comes from immunoSEQ multiplex PCR, and its TCRdb copy is limited to in-frame clones, with some not included. This sample has about 9,800 clones; approximately 90% occur once, and the top ten carry 2% to 2.5%. This sample is drawn from a study of graft-versus-host responses after intestinal transplantation. The germline CDR1 and CDR2 sequences are SGDLS and YYNGEE. The CDR3 extends over 15 amino acids. V was clipped by 0 bases and J by 4 bases, with 13 bases between them. This specimen was PBMCs, taken just over 42 days after intestinal transplant. The chain combines TRBV9 with TRBJ1-2, with no clear D. The TCR originated in a human patient who received an intestinal transplant, so some T cells may come from the graft donor. The CDR3 loop is CASSVGEGLGYGYTF. DNA of the CDR3: TGTGCCAGCAGCGTAGGGGAGGGTCTTGGCTATGGCTACACCTTC.